The 14 T cell receptor beta chains listed next were all sequenced from one sample in a study of identifying expanded T cells in peripheral blood. Using immunoSEQ multiplex PCR, the repertoire was profiled, and TCRdb retains in-frame clones only, with some absent. The sample lists about 58,000 clones, around 83% seen once, with around a sixth in the top ten. Material: blood. These receptors were collected from a person aged 18-70 years in good health.

The chain recombines TRBV7-2 with TRBJ2-3; no definite D call. Trimming took 0 bases from V and 6 from J, leaving 13 bases between them. Germline values: CDR1 SGHTA, CDR2 FQGNSA. The CDR3 is 15 amino acids. As DNA, the CDR3 is TGTGCCAGCAGCTTAGCAAGGCACGGATGGGATACGCAGTATTTT. It codes for CASSLARHGWDTQYF. Supplemented by reference TRBV7-2 and TRBJ2-3, the full variable domain reads GAGVSQSPSNKVTEKGKDVELRCDPISGHTALYWYRQSLGQGLEFLIYFQGNSAPDKSGLPSDRFSAERTGGSVSTLTIQRTQQEDSAVYLCASSLARHGWDTQYFGPGTRLTVL.

The genes are TRBV15 and TRBJ2-7; D not certain. The germline V and J ends were trimmed by 3 bases and 2 bases, with 11 bases remaining between them. Germline assignment: CDR1 LNHNV and CDR2 YYDKDF (reference sequence). This CDR3 comprises 14 residues. CDR3 amino acids: CATSRLVGPYEQYV. The CDR3 nucleotides read TGTGCCACCAGCAGGCTGGTTGGACCCTACGAGCAGTACGTC.

The V gene is TRBV5-6, the J gene TRBJ2-3, with D uncertain. Germline-derived CDR1 and CDR2 are SGHDT and YYEEEE. This CDR3 has 11 residues. V lost 0 bases to trimming and J lost 8 bases, with 4 bases between them. CDR3 nucleotide sequence: TGTGCCAGCAGCTTGGACTCTACGCAGTATTTT. This codes for CASSLDSTQYF.

The gene calls are TRBV11-3 and TRBJ2-2; the match to TRBD2 covers 7 bases. CDR3 length: 16 amino acids. Germline values: CDR1 SGHNT, CDR2 YENEEA. Trimming at V came to 4 bases and at J to 5 bases, leaving 10 bases not matched to a gene. In nucleotides, the CDR3 is TGTGCCAGCAGCTCATCTTTACGGGGAGGGACCGGGGAGCTGTTTTTT. Translating gives CASSSSLRGGTGELFF.

The rearrangement joins TRBV5-1 to TRBJ1-1; TRBD1 agrees at 7 bases. Germline V CDR1 and CDR2: SGHRS, YFSETQ. With 5 bases clipped from V and 7 bases from J, the junction kept 5 bases outside the gene matches. CDR3 length: 12 amino acids. CDR3 bases: TGCGCCAGCAGTTATACAGGGGATGAAGCTTTCTTT. Amino acids: CASSYTGDEAFF.

The chain joins TRBV10-2 to TRBJ2-1, with 9 bases that match TRBD2. The CDR3 sequence is 14 residues long. The germline gives CDR1 WSHSY, CDR2 SAAADI. Losses at the gene ends were 3 bases for V and 10 bases for J; bases not matched to a gene: 7. This chain's CDR3 is CASSEMAGGGEQFF. CDR3 sequence (DNA): TGCGCCAGCAGTGAAATGGCGGGAGGGGGGGAGCAGTTCTTC.

J is TRBJ2-5 and V is TRBV28; no definite D call. The germline CDR1 and CDR2 sequences are MDHEN and SYDVKM. The CDR3 spans 16 residues. The ends were cut back, 2 bases at V and 4 bases at J, with 17 bases in the middle. CDR3 coding DNA: TGTGCCAGCAGTTTAGGAATACTACCTCTGGGAGAGACCCAGTACTTC. Residues: CASSLGILPLGETQYF. The full variable domain, with the rest looked up from reference TRBV28 and TRBJ2-5, is DVKVTQSSRYLVKRTGEKVFLECVQDMDHENMFWYRQDPGLGLRLIYFSYDVKMKEKGDIPEGYSVSREKKERFSLILESASTNQTSMYLCASSLGILPLGETQYFGPGTRLLVL.

V and J are TRBV6-6 and TRBJ1-1; 7 bases are shared with TRBD1. Germline V gene sequence: CDR1 MNHNY, CDR2 SVGAGI (reference sequence). The CDR3 totals 12 residues. The ends lost 11 bases at V and 6 bases at J; junction bases unmatched: 9. The CDR3 DNA follows: TGTGCCGGAAAGGGGGCAGGATCTGAAGCTTTCTTT. Translated, it gives CAGKGAGSEAFF.

The rearrangement joins TRBV15 to TRBJ2-5; the match to TRBD2 covers 14 bases. Germline V gene data show CDR1 as LNHNV and CDR2 as YYDKDF (reference sequence). The CDR3 is 17 amino acids. With V trimmed by 4 bases and J by 0 bases, 4 bases remained unmatched. Here the CDR3 reads CATSTRTSGRYQETQYF. The CDR3 coding sequence is TGTGCCACCAGCACTCGGACTAGCGGGAGGTACCAAGAGACCCAGTACTTC. The full variable domain, completed using reference TRBV15 and TRBJ2-5, is DAMVIQNPRYQVTQFGKPVTLSCSQTLNHNVMYWYQQKSSQAPKLLFHYYDKDFNNEADTPDNFQSRRPNTSFCFLDIRSPGLGDTAMYLCATSTRTSGRYQETQYFGPGTRLLVL.

J is TRBJ1-2 and V is TRBV2; maybe TRBD1 (6 bases). Germline lookup yields CDR1 SNHLY and CDR2 FYNNEI. There are 16 residues in the CDR3. The V end lost 1 base, the J end lost 1 base, and 13 bases lay between the germline ends. The CDR3 sequence is CASSEVGQNLNYGYTF. The CDR3 bases are TGTGCCAGCAGTGAAGTAGGACAGAACCTTAACTATGGCTACACCTTC.

The chain joins TRBV25-1 to TRBJ2-1, with 13 positions matching TRBD2. The CDR3 consists of 17 residues. The V gene's germline CDR1 is MGHDK and CDR2 SYGVNS. V dropped 4 bases and J dropped 5; count of bases not matched to a gene: 8. CDR3 nucleotide sequence: TGTGCCAGCAGTGCTTCCGGGACTAGCGGGACCCACAATGAGCAGTTCTTC. Translating it yields CASSASGTSGTHNEQFF. The whole variable domain, remainder taken from reference TRBV25-1 and TRBJ2-1, is EADIYQTPRYLVIGTGKKITLECSQTMGHDKMYWYQQDPGMELHLIHYSYGVNSTEKGDLSSESTVSRIRTEHFPLTLESARPSHTSQYLCASSASGTSGTHNEQFFGPGTRLTVL.

This chain connects TRBV6-4 to TRBJ1-1; D unclear. The CDR3 length is 15 residues. Trimming left V 0 bases short and J 6 bases short, with 14 bases between. The germline V gene has CDR1 MRHNA and CDR2 SNTAGT. In DNA, the CDR3 is TGTGCCAGCAGTGACTCAGAAAAATTATCGCCTGAAGCTTTCTTT. Translation gives CASSDSEKLSPEAFF.

This clone appeared a single time. The gene calls are TRBV7-2 and TRBJ1-1; D gene ambiguous. Trimming took 5 bases from V and 5 from J, leaving 9 bases between them. The CDR3 has 12 amino acids. From germline, CDR1 is SGHTA and CDR2 FQGNSA. DNA of the CDR3: TGTGCCAGCAGCCCTCCCGGGACTGAAGCTTTCTTT. This sequence encodes CASSPPGTEAFF.

J is TRBJ1-1 and V is TRBV20-1, with D unclear. CDR3 length: 11 amino acids. Germline CDR1 and CDR2: DFQATT and SNEGSKA (reference sequence). The V end was cut by 2 bases, the J end by 4 bases, with 5 bases between. The chain's CDR3 is CSARILTEAFF. The CDR3 DNA reads TGCAGTGCTAGAATTCTCACTGAAGCTTTCTTT.